Shown below are 26 T cell receptor beta chains from a single sample sequenced in a study of neoadjuvant anti-PD-1 for oral cavity cancer. Time point denoted: after neoadjuvant nivolumab, at surgical resection. Using immunoSEQ multiplex PCR, the repertoire was profiled, and TCRdb retains in-frame clones only, with some absent. This sample has around 13,000 clones, with roughly 74% found just once. Material: PBMCs, obtained after nivolumab (anti-PD-1) treatment. These receptors were taken from a person aged 40-85 years with oral cavity squamous cell carcinoma.

V usage is TRBV5-1 and J usage is TRBJ1-1; D possibly corresponds to TRBD1 (5 bases). Trimming left V 4 bases short and J 1 base short, with 11 bases between. CDR1 and CDR2 from the germline V gene are SGHRS and YFSETQ. The CDR3 length is 14 residues. The CDR3 DNA reads TGCGCCAGCAGCCTGGATGGGGGGAACACTGAAGCTTTCTTT. This sequence encodes CASSLDGGNTEAFF.

There are a few counts of this clone. The V call is TRBV5-4, the J call TRBJ2-7; TRBD1 matches 10 bases. V lost 5 bases to trimming and J lost 0 bases; unmatched junction nucleotides: 2. Germline CDR1 is SGHNT and CDR2 is YYREEE (reference sequence). This CDR3 spans 14 amino acids. The CDR3 bases are TGTGCCAGCAGGGACAGGGGGAGCTCCTACGAGCAGTACTTC. Translated: CASRDRGSSYEQYF.

The chain uses TRBV5-1 and TRBJ2-7; tentative D call: TRBD2 (6 bases). The CDR3 contains 14 residues. Germline-derived CDR1 and CDR2 are SGHRS and YFSETQ. The V end was cut by 4 bases, the J end by 5 bases, with 16 bases between. The CDR3 here is CASSAREVANEQYF. CDR3 nucleotides: TGCGCCAGCAGCGCCAGGGAGGTCGCGAACGAGCAGTACTTC.

This chain uses TRBV5-4 with TRBJ2-2; the match to TRBD2 covers 8 bases. With 4 bases clipped from V and 6 bases from J, the junction kept 20 bases outside the gene matches. The CDR3 covers 19 residues. Germline V gives CDR1 SGHNT, CDR2 YYREEE (reference sequence). CDR3 nucleotide sequence: TGTGCCAGCAGCCCCGCCTTAGTTTCGAGCGGGAGTTCTGCCGGGGAGCTGTTTTTT. This encodes CASSPALVSSGSSAGELFF.

This chain links TRBV5-1 with TRBJ1-1; no reliable D call. Looked up from germline, CDR1 is SGHRS and CDR2 is YFSETQ. This CDR3 region has 14 residues. The germline V and J ends were trimmed by 5 bases and 2 bases, with 13 bases remaining between them. In DNA, the CDR3 is TGCGCCAGCAGGGGTACCAACCTAAACACTGAAGCTTTCTTT. As protein: CASRGTNLNTEAFF.

Here the CDR3 reads CASSVAPDSSGNTIYF. CDR3 in DNA: TGTGCCAGCAGCGTAGCCCCCGATAGCTCTGGAAACACCATATATTTT. V gene TRBV9 combines with J gene TRBJ1-3; D remains ambiguous. The length of the CDR3 is 16 residues. The germline V and J ends were trimmed by 0 bases and 0 bases, with 10 bases remaining between them. Looked up from germline, CDR1 is SGDLS and CDR2 is YYNGEE.

The CDR3 DNA sequence: TGTGCCAGCAGCCAAATCCTAGCGGGAGGTCAGGATGAGCAGTTCTTC. Amino acids: CASSQILAGGQDEQFF. V gene TRBV4-2 combines with J gene TRBJ2-1; 11 bases fit TRBD2. The germline V gene encodes CDR1 LGHNA and CDR2 YNFKEQ. The V segment lost 2 bases and the J segment 8 bases; nucleotides outside the gene matches: 8. The CDR3 has 16 amino acids.

This clone appeared a few times. The J gene is TRBJ2-2, the V gene TRBV5-1, with TRBD1 matching over 8 bases. Germline CDR1 reads SGHRS; CDR2 reads YFSETQ. This CDR3 comprises 16 residues. V gave up 4 bases and J gave up 4 bases; unmatched junction bases: 9. The CDR3: CASSSPRGRVTGELFF. DNA of the CDR3: TGCGCCAGCAGCAGCCCCAGGGGGCGGGTCACCGGGGAGCTGTTTTTT.

The chain couples TRBV4-1 to TRBJ2-7; D remains ambiguous. There are 17 residues in the CDR3. Germline V lookup: CDR1 MGHRA, CDR2 YSYEKL. The V end lost 3 bases, the J end lost 0 bases, and 18 bases lay between the germline ends. The CDR3 DNA follows: TGCGCCAGCAGCCATGCGTATTCGAGGATTAGCTCCTACGAGCAGTACTTC. It encodes CASSHAYSRISSYEQYF.

The chain employs TRBV5-1 and TRBJ1-2, with 12 positions matching TRBD1. The V and J ends lost 3 bases and 6 bases, in that order; junction bases with no gene match: 9. The V gene's germline CDR1 is SGHRS and CDR2 YFSETQ. The CDR3 is made up of 16 amino acids. CDR3 sequence reads: CASSSAPGTGGNGYTF. CDR3 DNA sequence: TGCGCCAGCAGCTCAGCGCCGGGGACAGGGGGCAATGGCTACACCTTC.

The chain links TRBV7-9 to TRBJ1-5; D is possibly TRBD1 (5 bases). V lost 4 bases and J 8 bases, leaving 15 bases between the germline ends. The CDR3 has 14 residues. Germline V lookup: CDR1 SEHNR, CDR2 FQNEAQ (reference sequence). CDR3 nucleotides: TGTGCCAGCAGCTCCGACATCAGGGTTGAGCCCCAGCATTTT. It yields the protein CASSSDIRVEPQHF.

This clone was found once. The gene calls are TRBV5-1 and TRBJ1-5; D is perhaps TRBD1 (6 bases). V was trimmed by 4 bases and J by 4 bases, leaving 9 bases between them. The CDR3 has 13 residues. CDR1 and CDR2 (germline): SGHRS, YFSETQ. CDR3 nucleotide sequence: TGCGCCAGCAGCCCTACAGGGAATCAGCCCCAGCATTTT. Amino acid sequence: CASSPTGNQPQHF.

In this sample, this clone turned up once. The chain has TRBV6-4 and TRBJ2-3; 7 bases are a match to TRBD2. The CDR3 extends over 14 amino acids. Per germline, CDR1 MRHNA and CDR2 SNTAGT. The J segment lost 5 bases and the V segment lost 3 bases, leaving 5 bases of the junction unmatched. CDR3 DNA sequence: TGTGCCAGCAGTGAGGCTAGCGGAAGAGATACGCAGTATTTT. Its protein product is CASSEASGRDTQYF.

The chain uses TRBV2 and TRBJ2-3, with 8 bases fitting TRBD2. Unmatched junction bases numbered 4, after V lost 4 bases and J lost 7 bases. Germline V CDR1 and CDR2: SNHLY, FYNNEI. The CDR3 extends over 13 amino acids. The DNA of the CDR3 is TGTGCCAGCAGTGTGGAGCGGGGGAATACGCAGTATTTT. It codes for CASSVERGNTQYF. Full variable domain (missing parts from reference TRBV2 and TRBJ2-3): EPEVTQTPSHQVTQMGQEVILRCVPISNHLYFYWYRQILGQKVEFLVSFYNNEISEKSEIFDDQFSVERPDGSNFTLKIRSTKLEDSAMYFCASSVERGNTQYFGPGTRLTVL.

The V gene is TRBV5-1, the J gene TRBJ1-5; D gene uncertain. CDR1 SGHRS and CDR2 YFSETQ come from the germline V gene. The CDR3 totals 16 residues. Trimming took 0 bases from V and 7 from J, leaving 17 bases between them. CDR3 DNA sequence: TGCGCCAGCAGCTTGGCCCCCCGGGGAACGGGACAGCCCCAGCATTTT. Encoded protein: CASSLAPRGTGQPQHF.

This chain connects TRBV6-5 to TRBJ1-2; 9 nucleotides agree with TRBD1. J was trimmed by 6 bases and V by 5 bases; bases with no gene match: 7. The germline CDR1 and CDR2 sequences are MNHEY and SVGAGI. The length of the CDR3 is 14 residues. As DNA, the CDR3 is TGTGCCAGCAGTCCACAGGGGGCCAACCATGGCTACACCTTC. Translation gives CASSPQGANHGYTF.

This clone was seen only once. This chain links TRBV10-3 with TRBJ2-7; 9 nucleotides match TRBD1. Germline values: CDR1 ENHRY, CDR2 SYGVKD. Unmatched junction bases numbered 6, after V lost 6 bases and J lost 6 bases. The CDR3 is 13 residues long. CDR3: CAISSSGQGEQYF. Written as DNA, the CDR3 is TGTGCCATCAGCAGTTCGGGACAGGGCGAGCAGTACTTC.

The gene calls are TRBV10-3 and TRBJ2-7; 7 bases line up with TRBD2. V lost 8 bases, J lost 3 bases, and 4 bases stayed unmatched. The CDR3 totals 12 residues. Germline loops: CDR1 ENHRY, CDR2 SYGVKD. CDR3 bases: TGTGCCATCGGGCGGGAGATCTACGAGCAGTACTTC. It yields the protein CAIGREIYEQYF.

The rearrangement uses TRBV11-3 and TRBJ2-5; 9 bases are shared with TRBD1. The junction had 8 bases not matched to a gene; V was cut back by 5 bases and J by 4 bases. The CDR3 consists of 15 residues. Germline CDR1 is SGHNT and CDR2 is YENEEA. CDR3 loop: CASSLRQGDTETQYF. CDR3 nucleotides: TGTGCCAGCAGCCTAAGACAGGGGGATACAGAGACCCAGTACTTC.

The V gene is TRBV11-3, the J gene TRBJ2-2; 7 nucleotides line up with TRBD1. CDR3 length: 14 amino acids. The V segment lost 6 bases and the J segment 2 bases; nucleotides outside the gene matches: 3. The germline V gene has CDR1 SGHNT and CDR2 YENEEA. In DNA, the CDR3 is TGTGCCAGCAGTGACAGGGTTAACACCGGGGAGCTGTTTTTT. Amino acids: CASSDRVNTGELFF.

The rearrangement links TRBV5-8 to TRBJ1-3; D remains ambiguous. Germline V lookup: CDR1 SGHTS, CDR2 YDEGEE. The CDR3 length is 15 residues. V was pared by 1 base and J by 8 bases, with 16 bases between. Here the CDR3 DNA reads TGTGCCAGCAGCTTGATTTTCAGGCGGCGGCACACCATATATTTT. Its protein product is CASSLIFRRRHTIYF.

The chain links TRBV5-1 to TRBJ2-3, with D possibly TRBD2 on 6 matching bases. The length of the CDR3 is 14 residues. V was cut by 0 bases and J by 4 bases, with 9 bases left in between. Germline loops: CDR1 SGHRS, CDR2 YFSETQ. CDR3 in amino acids: CASSLAGGPDTQYF. CDR3 sequence (DNA): TGCGCCAGCAGCTTGGCCGGGGGACCAGATACGCAGTATTTT.

This clone occurred a few times. This sequence joins TRBV5-4 and TRBJ2-7, with a possible D match to TRBD1 (5 bases). This CDR3 contains 14 residues. V gave up 3 bases and J gave up 2 bases, with 12 bases separating them. CDR1 is SGHNT and CDR2 is YYREEE in the germline V gene (reference sequence). Here the CDR3 DNA reads TGTGCCAGCAGCTCCCGTACAGGTCCCTACGAGCAGTACTTC. Its translation: CASSSRTGPYEQYF.

The chain carries TRBV5-1 and TRBJ1-2; 9 bases line up with TRBD1. CDR1 is SGHRS and CDR2 is YFSETQ in the germline V gene. The CDR3 contains 15 residues. Unmatched junction bases numbered 12, after V lost 5 bases and J lost 7 bases. This CDR3 reads CASSSSGTGSFGYTF. CDR3 DNA sequence: TGCGCCAGCAGTTCTTCCGGGACAGGGTCGTTTGGCTACACCTTC.

The rearrangement links TRBV10-3 to TRBJ2-7, with TRBD2 matching 7 bases. Trimming cost V 4 bases and J 3 bases; bases outside gene matches: 12. Per the germline V gene, CDR1 is ENHRY and CDR2 is SYGVKD. The CDR3 runs to 16 residues. The CDR3 bases are TGTGCCATCAGTGGCGGCCCTGGGGGGGGAGTCTACGAGCAGTACTTC. The encoded protein is CAISGGPGGGVYEQYF.

The gene calls are TRBV28 and TRBJ2-3; 10 nucleotides align to TRBD2. CDR1 and CDR2 (germline): MDHEN, SYDVKM. The CDR3 contains 19 residues. V lost 7 bases, J lost 0 bases, and 16 bases stayed unmatched. The DNA of the CDR3 is TGTGCCAGCACCAAGGGGTGGCTAGCGGGAGTAACTAGCACAGATACGCAGTATTTT. Translating it yields CASTKGWLAGVTSTDTQYF.